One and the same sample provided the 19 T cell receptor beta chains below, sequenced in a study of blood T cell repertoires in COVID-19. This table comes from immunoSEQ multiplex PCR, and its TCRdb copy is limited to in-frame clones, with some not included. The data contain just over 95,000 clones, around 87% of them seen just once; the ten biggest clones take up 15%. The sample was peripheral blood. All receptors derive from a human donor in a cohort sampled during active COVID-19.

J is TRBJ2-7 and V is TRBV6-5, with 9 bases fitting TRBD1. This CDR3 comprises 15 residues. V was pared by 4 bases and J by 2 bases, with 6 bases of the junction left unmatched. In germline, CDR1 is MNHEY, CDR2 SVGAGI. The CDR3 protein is CASSSGTGITYEQYF. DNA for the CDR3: TGTGCCAGCAGTTCCGGGACAGGGATTACCTACGAGCAGTACTTC.

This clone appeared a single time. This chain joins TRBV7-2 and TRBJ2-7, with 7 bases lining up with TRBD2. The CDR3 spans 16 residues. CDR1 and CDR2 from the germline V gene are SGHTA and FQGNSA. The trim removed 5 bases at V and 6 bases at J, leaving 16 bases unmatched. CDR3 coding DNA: TGTGCCAGCAGCCCTTCCTTAGGACTAGGCCGGGGCGAGCAGTACTTC. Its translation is CASSPSLGLGRGEQYF.

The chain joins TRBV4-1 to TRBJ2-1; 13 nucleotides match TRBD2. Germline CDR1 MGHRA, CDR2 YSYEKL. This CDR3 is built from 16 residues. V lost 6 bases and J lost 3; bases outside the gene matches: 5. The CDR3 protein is CASSRTSGSYYNEQFF. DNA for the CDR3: TGCGCCAGCAGTCGGACTAGCGGGAGTTACTACAATGAGCAGTTCTTC.

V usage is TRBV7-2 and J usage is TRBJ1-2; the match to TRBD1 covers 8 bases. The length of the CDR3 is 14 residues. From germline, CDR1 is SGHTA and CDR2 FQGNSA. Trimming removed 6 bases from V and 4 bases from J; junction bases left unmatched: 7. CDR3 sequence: CASRADRAGYGYTF. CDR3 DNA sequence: TGTGCCAGCAGGGCGGACAGGGCGGGCTATGGCTACACCTTC. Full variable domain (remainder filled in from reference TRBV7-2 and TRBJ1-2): GAGVSQSPSNKVTEKGKDVELRCDPISGHTALYWYRQSLGQGLEFLIYFQGNSAPDKSGLPSDRFSAERTGGSVSTLTIQRTQQEDSAVYLCASRADRAGYGYTFGSGTRLTVV.

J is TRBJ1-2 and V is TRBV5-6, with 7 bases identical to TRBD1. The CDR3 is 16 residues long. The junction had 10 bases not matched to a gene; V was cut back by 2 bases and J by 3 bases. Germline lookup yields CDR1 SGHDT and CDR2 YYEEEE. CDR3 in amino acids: CASSFPTGAWDYGYTF. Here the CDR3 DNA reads TGTGCCAGCAGCTTCCCCACAGGGGCATGGGACTATGGCTACACCTTC.

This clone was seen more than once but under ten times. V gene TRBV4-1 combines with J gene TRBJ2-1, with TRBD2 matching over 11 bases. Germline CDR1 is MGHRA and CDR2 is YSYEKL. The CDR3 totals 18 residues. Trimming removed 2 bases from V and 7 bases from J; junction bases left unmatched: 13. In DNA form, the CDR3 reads TGCGCCAGCAGCCAAATTGACCTCGGGCTAGCGGGAGGAAATGAGCAGTTCTTC. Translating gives CASSQIDLGLAGGNEQFF.

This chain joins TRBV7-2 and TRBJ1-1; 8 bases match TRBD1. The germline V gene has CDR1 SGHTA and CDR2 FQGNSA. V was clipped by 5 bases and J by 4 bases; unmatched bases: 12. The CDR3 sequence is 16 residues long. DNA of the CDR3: TGTGCCAGCAGCCGTATCGGCGGGGACAGGACCACTGAAGCTTTCTTT. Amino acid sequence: CASSRIGGDRTTEAFF.

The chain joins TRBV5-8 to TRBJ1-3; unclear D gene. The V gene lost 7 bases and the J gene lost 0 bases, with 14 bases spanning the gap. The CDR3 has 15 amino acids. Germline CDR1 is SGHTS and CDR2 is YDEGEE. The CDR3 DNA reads TGTGCCAGCTGCCCGAGAGGGCTCTCTGGAAACACCATATATTTT. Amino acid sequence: CASCPRGLSGNTIYF.

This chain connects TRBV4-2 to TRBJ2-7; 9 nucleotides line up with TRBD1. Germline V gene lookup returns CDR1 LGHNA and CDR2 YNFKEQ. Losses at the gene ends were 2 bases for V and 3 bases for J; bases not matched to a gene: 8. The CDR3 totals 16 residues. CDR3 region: CASSQPTGGSGYEQYF. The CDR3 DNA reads TGTGCCAGCAGCCAACCGACAGGGGGGAGCGGCTACGAGCAGTACTTC.

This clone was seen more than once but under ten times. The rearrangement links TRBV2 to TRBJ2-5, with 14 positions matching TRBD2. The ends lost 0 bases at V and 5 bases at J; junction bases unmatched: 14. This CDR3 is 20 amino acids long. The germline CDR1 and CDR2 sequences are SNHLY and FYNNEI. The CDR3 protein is CASSEALGLAGGQGLETQYF. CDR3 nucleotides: TGTGCCAGCAGTGAAGCGCTTGGACTAGCGGGGGGCCAAGGGTTGGAGACCCAGTACTTC.

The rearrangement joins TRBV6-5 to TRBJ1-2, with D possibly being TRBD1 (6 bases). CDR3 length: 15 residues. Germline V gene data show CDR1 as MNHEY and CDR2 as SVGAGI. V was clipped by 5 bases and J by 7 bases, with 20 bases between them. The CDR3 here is CASSIPGRGLGGYTF. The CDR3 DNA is TGTGCCAGCAGTATTCCCGGGAGGGGGTTGGGTGGCTACACCTTC.

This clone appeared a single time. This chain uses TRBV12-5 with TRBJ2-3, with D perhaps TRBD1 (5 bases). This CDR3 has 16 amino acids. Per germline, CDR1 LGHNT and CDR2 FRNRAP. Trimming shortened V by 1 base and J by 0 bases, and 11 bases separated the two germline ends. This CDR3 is CASGLATGASTDTQYF. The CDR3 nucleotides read TGTGCTAGTGGTTTGGCAACAGGAGCTAGCACAGATACGCAGTATTTT.

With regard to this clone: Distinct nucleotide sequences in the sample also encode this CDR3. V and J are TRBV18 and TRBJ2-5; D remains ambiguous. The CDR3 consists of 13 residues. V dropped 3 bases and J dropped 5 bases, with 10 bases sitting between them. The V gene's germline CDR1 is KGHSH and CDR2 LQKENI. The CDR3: CASSPPGGETQYF. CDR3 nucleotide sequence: TGTGCCAGCTCACCCCCGGGTGGGGAGACCCAGTACTTC.

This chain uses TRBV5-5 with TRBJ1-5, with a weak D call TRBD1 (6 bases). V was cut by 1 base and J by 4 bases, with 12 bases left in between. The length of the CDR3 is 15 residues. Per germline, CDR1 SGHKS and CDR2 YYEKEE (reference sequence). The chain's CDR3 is CASSLWDIANQPQHF. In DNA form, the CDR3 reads TGTGCCAGCAGCTTGTGGGACATCGCGAATCAGCCCCAGCATTTT.

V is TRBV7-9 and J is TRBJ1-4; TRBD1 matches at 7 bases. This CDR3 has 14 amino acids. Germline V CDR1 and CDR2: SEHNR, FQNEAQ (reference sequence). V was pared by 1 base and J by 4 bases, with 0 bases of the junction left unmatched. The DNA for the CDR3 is TGTGCCAGCAGCTTAGGACAGGGTAATGAAAAACTGTTTTTT. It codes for CASSLGQGNEKLFF.

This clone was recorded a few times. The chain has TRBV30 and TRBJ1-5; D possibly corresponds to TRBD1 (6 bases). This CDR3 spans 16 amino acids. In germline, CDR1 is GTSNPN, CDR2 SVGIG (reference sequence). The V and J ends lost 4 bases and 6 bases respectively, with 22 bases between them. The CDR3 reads CAWTKGPQGAAQPQHF. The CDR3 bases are TGTGCCTGGACCAAGGGGCCACAGGGTGCTGCTCAGCCCCAGCATTTT.

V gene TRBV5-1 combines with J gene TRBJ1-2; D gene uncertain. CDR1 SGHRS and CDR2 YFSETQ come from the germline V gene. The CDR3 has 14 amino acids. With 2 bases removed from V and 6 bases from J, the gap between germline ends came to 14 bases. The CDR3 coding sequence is TGCGCCAGCAGCTTTATGGCAAGTCTTGATGGCTACACCTTC. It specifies CASSFMASLDGYTF.

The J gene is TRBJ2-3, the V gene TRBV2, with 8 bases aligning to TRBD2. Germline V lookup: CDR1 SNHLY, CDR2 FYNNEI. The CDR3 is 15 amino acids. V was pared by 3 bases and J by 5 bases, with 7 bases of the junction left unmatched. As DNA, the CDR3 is TGTGCCAGCAGTGATTCACGTCGGGGGGGAGATACGCAGTATTTT. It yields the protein CASSDSRRGGDTQYF.

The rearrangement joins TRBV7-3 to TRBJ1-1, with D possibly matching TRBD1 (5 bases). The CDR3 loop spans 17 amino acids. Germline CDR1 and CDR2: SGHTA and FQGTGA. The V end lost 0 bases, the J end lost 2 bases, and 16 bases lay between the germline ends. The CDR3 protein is CASSLTPPGSYNTEAFF. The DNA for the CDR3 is TGTGCCAGCAGCTTAACCCCCCCAGGGTCCTACAACACTGAAGCTTTCTTT.